The 23 T cell receptor beta chains below were found in one sample sequenced in a study of blood T cell repertoires in COVID-19. The protocol was immunoSEQ multiplex PCR, while the TCRdb copy is restricted to in-frame clones and leaves out a portion. Altogether some 490,000 clones are present, approximately 91% being singletons, with the ten largest covering under 9.5%. The sequenced sample was PBMCs or T cells enriched from blood (not recorded which). The receptors here all came from an older woman who had recovered from COVID-19.

The V call is TRBV18, the J call TRBJ1-5; no reliable D call. The CDR3 sequence is 15 residues long. Germline CDR1 reads KGHSH; CDR2 reads LQKENI. V lost 3 bases and J lost 5, with 14 bases in between. This CDR3 is CASSPTGSVDQPQHF. The DNA for the CDR3 is TGTGCCAGCTCACCTACGGGAAGTGTGGATCAGCCCCAGCATTTT.

The rearrangement links TRBV9 to TRBJ1-2; TRBD1 is a possible D gene (6 bases). V was clipped by 0 bases and J by 1 base, with 13 bases between them. Germline CDR1 and CDR2: SGDLS and YYNGEE. The CDR3 runs to 16 residues. The CDR3: CASSVGTAPFNYGYTF. The CDR3 nucleotides are TGTGCCAGCAGCGTAGGGACAGCGCCTTTTAACTATGGCTACACCTTC.

The J gene is TRBJ1-1, the V gene TRBV29-1, with D tentatively TRBD1 (5 bases). V was clipped by 0 bases and J by 6 bases, with 5 bases between them. Germline-derived CDR1 and CDR2 are SQVTM and ANQGSEA. There are 11 residues in the CDR3. CDR3 amino acids: CSVEEGAEAFF. The CDR3 DNA sequence: TGCAGCGTTGAAGAAGGGGCTGAAGCTTTCTTT.

About this clone: Other DNA sequences in the same sample also yield this CDR3. The chain is built from TRBV7-2 and TRBJ1-1, with unresolved D. This CDR3 is 13 amino acids long. The V gene's germline CDR1 is SGHTA and CDR2 FQGNSA. Deletions cut 1 base from V and 4 bases from J, with 7 bases between. The CDR3: CASSLGGGTEAFF. CDR3 DNA: TGTGCCAGCAGCTTAGGGGGAGGCACTGAAGCTTTCTTT.

The CDR3 DNA sequence: TGTGCCAGCAGCTTGGGTTACAGGGGTAGCGACTATGGCTACACCTTC. It translates to CASSLGYRGSDYGYTF. The chain links TRBV5-5 to TRBJ1-2; 7 bases fit TRBD1. Germline loops: CDR1 SGHKS, CDR2 YYEKEE (reference sequence). This CDR3 contains 16 residues. V was pared by 0 bases and J by 3 bases, with 8 bases of the junction left unmatched.

Concerning this clone: This sequence may be a read error, since a much larger clone differs from it by one base. The chain combines TRBV6-5 with TRBJ1-6; 7 nucleotides match TRBD1. Trimming at V came to 6 bases and at J to 7 bases, leaving 6 bases not matched to a gene. The CDR3 totals 14 residues. From germline, CDR1 is MNHEY and CDR2 SVGAGI. CDR3 loop: CASRPPGQNSPLHF. CDR3 coding DNA: TGTGCCAGCAGACCCCCGGGACAGAATTCACCCCTCCACTTT.

The CDR3 region is CAISRDRRNTEAFF. CDR3 nucleotides: TGTGCCATCAGTCGGGACAGGAGGAACACTGAAGCTTTCTTT. This chain uses TRBV10-3 with TRBJ1-1, with 8 nucleotides matching TRBD1. After removal of 5 bases from V and 1 base from J, the junction contained 3 bases not matched to a gene. There are 14 residues in the CDR3. The germline CDR1 and CDR2 sequences are ENHRY and SYGVKD.

This clone turned up a few times. The J gene is TRBJ2-5, the V gene TRBV5-1; TRBD1 might be the D (6 bases). The germline V and J ends were trimmed by 4 bases and 2 bases, with 12 bases remaining between them. CDR1 SGHRS and CDR2 YFSETQ come from the germline V gene. This CDR3 has 14 residues. CDR3 amino acids: CASSLSGTQETQYF. The CDR3 DNA sequence: TGCGCCAGCAGCCTATCCGGGACACAAGAGACCCAGTACTTC.

The chain has TRBV19 and TRBJ1-4; 7 nucleotides agree with TRBD1. The CDR3 is 15 amino acids. The trim removed 5 bases at V and 0 bases at J, leaving 3 bases unmatched. Germline lookup yields CDR1 LNHDA and CDR2 SQIVND (reference sequence). The CDR3 spells CASSSGTATNEKLFF. The CDR3 bases are TGTGCCAGTAGTTCAGGGACAGCAACTAATGAAAAACTGTTTTTT.

The V and J genes are TRBV10-3 and TRBJ2-3, with a weak D call TRBD2 (6 bases). The CDR3 is 13 residues long. The germline V and J ends were trimmed by 5 bases and 1 base, with 7 bases remaining between them. Per the germline V gene, CDR1 is ENHRY and CDR2 is SYGVKD. Here the CDR3 DNA reads TGTGCCATCAGTTGGGGGGGCACAGATACGCAGTATTTT. Its protein is CAISWGGTDTQYF.

This chain uses TRBV18 with TRBJ1-2; TRBD1 agrees at 9 bases. The J segment lost 2 bases and the V segment lost 2 bases, leaving 6 bases of the junction unmatched. Germline CDR1 and CDR2: KGHSH and LQKENI. This CDR3 has 16 residues. CDR3 residues: CASSPLKGQGNYGYTF. As DNA, the CDR3 is TGTGCCAGCTCACCATTAAAAGGACAGGGGAACTATGGCTACACCTTC.

This clone was picked up a small number of times. The junction departs from germline at one end; a sequencing error may be responsible. This chain connects TRBV5-1 to TRBJ1-1; TRBD1 aligns across 10 bases. The CDR3 contains 14 residues. Germline-derived CDR1 and CDR2 are SGHRS and YFSETQ. The CDR3 reads CASSSTGTGADAFF. Written as DNA, the CDR3 is TGCGCCAGCAGCTCCACAGGGACAGGGGCTGATGCTTTCTTT. The variable domain in full, with the rest retrieved from reference TRBV5-1 and TRBJ1-1, is KAGVTQTPRYLIKTRGQQVTLSCSPISGHRSVSWYQQTPGQGLQFLFEYFSETQRNKGNFPGRFSGRQFSNSRSEMNVSTLELGDSALYLCASSSTGTGADAFFGQGTRLTVV.

V gene TRBV29-1 combines with J gene TRBJ2-1; 11 bases match TRBD2. Germline-derived CDR1 and CDR2 are SQVTM and ANQGSEA. The CDR3 contains 13 residues. Unmatched junction bases numbered 2, after V lost 7 bases and J lost 3 bases. CDR3 sequence (DNA): TGCAGCGCGGGACTAGCGGACTACAATGAGCAGTTCTTC. It translates to CSAGLADYNEQFF.

The V and J genes are TRBV5-4 and TRBJ2-1; 15 bases fit TRBD2. Germline V gene lookup returns CDR1 SGHNT and CDR2 YYREEE (reference sequence). This CDR3 has 15 amino acids. J was trimmed by 9 bases and V by 4 bases; bases with no gene match: 5. CDR3 region: CASSLAGLAGGEQFF. As DNA, the CDR3 is TGTGCCAGCAGCCTAGCGGGACTAGCGGGGGGTGAGCAGTTCTTC.

The rearrangement joins TRBV12-3 or TRBV12-4 to TRBJ1-1; TRBD1 might be the D (5 bases). CDR3 size: 13 residues. Trimming left V 5 bases short and J 1 base short, with 8 bases between. The CDR3 nucleotides are TGTGCCAGCAGTCGACAGCCGAACACTGAAGCTTTCTTT. It translates to CASSRQPNTEAFF.

This chain links TRBV19 with TRBJ2-3, with no clear D. Looked up from germline, CDR1 is LNHDA and CDR2 is SQIVND (reference sequence). This CDR3 is 14 amino acids long. The V and J ends lost 3 bases and 2 bases respectively, with 9 bases between them. The CDR3 coding sequence is TGTGCCAGTAGTATTGTTAGTCCCACAGATACGCAGTATTTT. This codes for CASSIVSPTDTQYF. The full variable domain, with the rest looked up from reference TRBV19 and TRBJ2-3, is DGGITQSPKYLFRKEGQNVTLSCEQNLNHDAMYWYRQDPGQGLRLIYYSQIVNDFQKGDIAEGYSVSREKKESFPLTVTSAQKNPTAFYLCASSIVSPTDTQYFGPGTRLTVL.

The DNA for the CDR3 is TGTGCCAGCAGTTACCAGCGGGGGGGTAACACCGGGGAGCTGTTTTTT. This encodes CASSYQRGGNTGELFF. The chain couples TRBV6-5 to TRBJ2-2; 10 bases match TRBD2. Trimming took 2 bases from V and 2 from J; bases not matched to a gene: 2. CDR1 MNHEY and CDR2 SVGAGI come from the germline V gene. This CDR3 comprises 16 residues.

V is TRBV3-1 (or the pseudogene TRBV3-2) and J is TRBJ1-2, with D possibly matching TRBD1 (5 bases). Trimming left V 0 bases short and J 10 bases short, with 15 bases between. The CDR3 length is 14 residues. CDR1 and CDR2 from the germline V gene are LGHDT and YNNKEL (reference sequence). CDR3 protein: CASSQDRWAGPYTF. The CDR3 DNA follows: TGTGCCAGCAGCCAAGACCGGTGGGCGGGGCCCTACACCTTC.

This clone was detected once. The rearrangement links TRBV24-1 to TRBJ1-2; 7 nucleotides agree with TRBD1. The CDR3 contains 14 residues. After removal of 4 bases from V and 5 bases from J, the junction contained 6 bases not matched to a gene. The V gene's germline CDR1 is KGHDR and CDR2 SFDVKD. CDR3 sequence reads: CATSDPGQPYGYTF. The CDR3 DNA is TGTGCCACCAGTGACCCGGGACAGCCTTATGGCTACACCTTC.

The J gene is TRBJ1-2, the V gene TRBV24-1; tentatively, D is TRBD1 (5 bases). Trimming shortened V by 4 bases and J by 9 bases, and 17 bases separated the two germline ends. Germline V CDR1 and CDR2: KGHDR, SFDVKD. The CDR3 covers 14 residues. The CDR3 reads CATSDPAAGHSYTF. The CDR3 DNA reads TGTGCCACCAGTGACCCTGCGGCAGGGCACAGCTACACCTTC.

Concerning this clone: At the DNA level, this CDR3 is encoded by other sequences in the same sample as well. This sequence joins TRBV4-1 and TRBJ2-5; possible D gene TRBD1, 6 bases. V lost 2 bases and J 3 bases, leaving 7 bases between the germline ends. Germline-derived CDR1 and CDR2 are MGHRA and YSYEKL. CDR3 length equals 13 residues. The CDR3: CASSQRGKETQYF. CDR3 nucleotides: TGCGCCAGCAGCCAAAGGGGGAAAGAGACCCAGTACTTC.

The chain employs TRBV30 and TRBJ2-1, with 7 bases matching TRBD1. Trimming took 2 bases from V and 10 from J; bases not matched to a gene: 5. Per germline, CDR1 GTSNPN and CDR2 SVGIG (reference sequence). The CDR3 runs to 12 residues. The CDR3, as DNA: TGTGCCTGGAGTAGGGGGCCCTGGGAGCAGTTCTTC. Protein: CAWSRGPWEQFF.

The V and J genes are TRBV18 and TRBJ1-2; weak D call: TRBD1 (5 bases). Germline CDR1 KGHSH, CDR2 LQKENI. Trimming took 6 bases from V and 3 from J, leaving 11 bases between them. The CDR3 extends over 13 amino acids. DNA of the CDR3: TGTGCCAGCTCCCCTGCCAGGGACTATGGCTACACCTTC. This sequence encodes CASSPARDYGYTF.